This TCR beta chain was captured by sequencing in a study of blood T cells in healthy people across ages (dated by TCRdb to between 2014 and 2017). In the study overall: In model experiments, template switching captured roughly one uniquely barcoded TCR beta cDNA molecule for every two T cells. The study measured age-related changes in TCR beta repertoire diversity using deep sequencing normalized with unique cDNA molecular identifiers. Four age groups were formed from the donors: young (average approximately 15 years), middle-aged (approximately 39), aged (around 62) and long-lived (approximately 78). To avoid experimental bias, donors of different ages were spread randomly across the sequencing lanes. Two additional independent replicas of 1 million unique cDNA reads from the same blood draw were analyzed for two donors (one aged 18 to 30 and one aged 80 or older). Overall study results and their limits: Since profiling was done on bulk unsorted PBMCs, naive and antigen-experienced compartments could not be conclusively compared. The percentage of naive T cells measured by flow cytometry correlated strongly with observed TCR beta diversity. The long-lived group showed more naive CD4+ T cells, fewer expanded clones and increased TCR diversity than the aged group, suggesting age selection. Estimates of total diversity from one million sequenced T cells were regarded as lower bounds and underestimates. Observed TCR beta diversity per million T cells fell roughly linearly with age, and a significant reduction was already apparent by age around 40. Donor CMV infection status was unknown, potentially confounding age-related changes in expanded clonotypes.

Library creation used 5' RACE. Sequenced on an Illumina HiSeq 2500. The second PCR ran for about 7 to 11 cycles and used a J-beta primer mix along with a sample-barcoded 5' primer. A template-switch 5' adaptor carrying 12 random nucleotides introduced a unique molecular identifier onto each TCR beta cDNA molecule. Each sample yielded at least 2.5 million CDR3-containing paired-end reads. The Mint cDNA synthesis kit, primed by a TRBC-specific oligonucleotide, was used to synthesize first-strand cDNA from all RNA. Following uracil-DNA glycosylase treatment, a first 18-cycle PCR with universal primers M1SS and BC2_uni_R was performed on all cDNA. Under the source paper's analysis protocol: For normalization, 1 million high-quality reads were randomly selected from each sample, with every read carrying a distinct molecular identifier. Instead of being binned into consensus sequences, reads that shared molecular identifiers were thrown out. MiTCR, set to a Q25 quality threshold and the strictest error-elimination algorithm, was used for CDR3 identification, clonotype clustering and error correction. A nonparametric unseen species model using Euler transformation provided a lower-bound estimate of total TCR beta diversity. The public reads were reanalyzed by TCRdb: fastp trimming at Q25, MiXCR alignment, in-frame beta chains only. A single entry per CDR3 protein holds the most common genes and DNA from its merged rows. TCRdb, not the authors, supplied the V and J calls. For this sample there are about 730,000 distinct CDR3 sequences; roughly 43% appear just once. The top ten clonotypes cover approximately 22% of the sample.

This clonotype was counted only a few times. The antigen this receptor binds is unknown. No base qualities exist here, and no much larger clone lies one base off it. The donors were a few dozen Caucasian individuals from Russia, aged roughly 6 to 100 years, who were systemically healthy. Around 10 milliliters of peripheral blood were collected from each donor into EDTA-treated Vacutainer tubes. Ficoll-Paque density-gradient centrifugation was used to isolate PBMCs, with at least 7 million per sample. Total RNA was extracted from PBMCs with Trizol reagent, with at least 6 micrograms obtained per sample. For every donor, flow cytometry on a PBMC aliquot measured the percentage of naive CD45RAhigh/CD27high T cells. Reading from cysteine to phenylalanine, the CDR3 counts 13 amino acids. The retained sequence is limited to the CDR3, 39 bases, with the frame set at the first base. Cut back by 6 bases and 3 bases, the V and J ends lie 10 bases apart. CDR1 and CDR2 were assigned from the germline V gene (reference sequence) as MNHNY and SVGAGI.

The specimen was blood. The receptor comes from a woman aged 55-69 years in good health. The sequence links TRBV6-6 to TRBJ2-3; a tentative D match to TRBD2 spans 5 bases. The CDR3 corresponds to CASRALGTDTQYF. In nucleotides, the sequence is TGTGCCAGCAGGGCACTAGGAACAGATACGCAGTATTTT.